These T cell receptor beta chains were read from a single sample in a study of cytomegalovirus exposure and HLA in healthy donors. This table comes from immunoSEQ multiplex PCR, and its TCRdb copy is limited to in-frame clones, with some not included. The sample carries about 160,000 clones, about 75% recorded once. Sample: PBMCs. These receptors originate from a woman in her 50s in good health and CMV-seropositive. The CDR3 runs from the conserved cysteine through the conserved F or W. Fields, in order: J gene, V gene, clone size, D gene, CDR3 length, CDR3 protein, CDR3 DNA. D genes are given only for firm matches. Clone size is shown for a subset of rows, as once, few, many or a class of expanded clone.

>TRBJ2-1|TRBV9|NA|NA|14
CASSVLSSINEQFF
TGTGCCAGCAGCGTATTGTCTAGCATAAATGAGCAGTTCTTC
>TRBJ2-1|TRBV6-1|few|NA|13
CASSPPGGAKQFF
TGTGCCAGCAGTCCGCCTGGGGGGGCGAAGCAGTTCTTC
>TRBJ1-6|TRBV2|few|TRBD1|14
CASSPGQGFSPLHF
TGTGCCAGCAGTCCGGGACAGGGTTTTTCACCCCTCCACTTT
>TRBJ2-7|TRBV5-1|NA|NA|14
CASSHGGPAYEQYF
TGCGCCAGCAGCCACGGGGGGCCCGCCTACGAGCAGTACTTC
>TRBJ2-5|TRBV7-3|NA|TRBD2|16
CASSFSGAGGGETQYF
TGTGCCAGCAGCTTTAGCGGAGCGGGGGGTGGAGAGACCCAGTACTTC
>TRBJ2-5|TRBV5-1|NA|TRBD2|16
CASSFGTSGGQETQYF
TGCGCCAGCAGCTTTGGGACTAGCGGGGGCCAAGAGACCCAGTACTTC
>TRBJ1-2|TRBV27|NA|NA|13
CASSLGQSYGYTF
TGTGCCAGCAGTTTGGGGCAGTCATATGGCTACACCTTC
>TRBJ1-3|TRBV5-6|NA|NA|14
CASSLGQGGNTIYF
TGTGCCAGCAGCTTGGGGCAGGGGGGAAACACCATATATTTT
>TRBJ2-1|TRBV20-1|NA|TRBD1|10
CSSRGRLQFF
TGCAGTTCCAGGGGGCGCCTGCAGTTCTTC
>TRBJ2-7|TRBV30|NA|NA|13
CAWSVSVAYEQYF
TGTGCCTGGAGTGTATCCGTAGCCTACGAGCAGTACTTC
>TRBJ2-1|TRBV5-3|NA|TRBD1|14
CARSSDRGVNEQFF
TGTGCCAGAAGTTCGGACAGGGGAGTCAATGAGCAGTTCTTC
>TRBJ2-2|TRBV5-5|NA|NA|14
CASSLVPGNGELFF
TGTGCCAGCAGCTTGGTCCCGGGAAACGGGGAGCTGTTTTTT
>TRBJ2-1|TRBV5-1|NA|NA|16
CASSLEAGYPYNEQFF
TGCGCCAGCAGCTTGGAGGCAGGATATCCCTACAATGAGCAGTTCTTC
>TRBJ2-1|TRBV30|NA|NA|13
CAWRTSTRGWQFF
TGTGCCTGGAGGACTTCCACCCGGGGATGGCAGTTCTTC
>TRBJ1-5|TRBV6-5|once|NA|13
CASSRTGNQPQHF
TGTGCCAGCAGTCGGACAGGCAATCAGCCCCAGCATTTT
>TRBJ1-1|TRBV7-9|NA|TRBD1|14
CASSLQGTGTEAFF
TGTGCCAGCAGCCTACAAGGGACAGGGACTGAAGCTTTCTTT
>TRBJ1-3|TRBV4-1|NA|NA|18
CASSQGGGRGTSGNTIYF
TGCGCCAGCAGCCAAGGGGGTGGCAGGGGCACCTCTGGAAACACCATATATTTT
>TRBJ2-1|TRBV7-9|NA|NA|13
CSTTTVGVNEQFF
TGTTCCACAACGACAGTTGGGGTCAATGAGCAGTTCTTC
>TRBJ1-1|TRBV18|NA|NA|16
CASSSGTGSLNTEAFF
TGTGCCAGCTCATCGGGAACGGGGAGCCTGAACACTGAAGCTTTCTTT
>TRBJ1-1|TRBV5-1|few|TRBD1|15
CASSSAGTVNTEAFF
TGCGCCAGCAGCTCCGCCGGGACAGTGAACACTGAAGCTTTCTTT
>TRBJ2-1|TRBV2|few|NA|13
CASRVSSYNEQFF
TGTGCCAGCCGGGTTAGCTCCTACAATGAGCAGTTCTTC
>TRBJ2-7|TRBV5-6|NA|TRBD2|14
CASSAGLVGHEQYF
TGTGCCAGCAGCGCGGGACTAGTAGGACACGAGCAGTACTTC
>TRBJ1-1|TRBV29-1|NA|TRBD1|12
CSVGSGTAEAFF
TGCAGCGTTGGATCCGGGACAGCTGAAGCTTTCTTT
>TRBJ1-2|TRBV5-1|NA|TRBD1|15
CASSLGQLANYGYTF
TGCGCCAGCAGCCTGGGACAGCTCGCTAACTATGGCTACACCTTC
>TRBJ2-7|TRBV5-4|few|NA|16
CASSHVVGEHPYEQYF
TGTGCCAGCAGCCATGTCGTCGGGGAACACCCCTACGAGCAGTACTTC
>TRBJ1-5|TRBV18|NA|NA|14
CASSPRGDDQPQHF
TGTGCCAGCTCACCCCGGGGGGACGACCAGCCCCAGCATTTT
>TRBJ1-2|TRBV6-5|NA|TRBD1|14
CASANRDREGGYPF
TGTGCCAGCGCAAATCGGGACAGGGAGGGTGGCTACCCCTTC
>TRBJ1-2|TRBV2|NA|TRBD1|16
CASSEGAGQANYGYTF
TGTGCCAGCAGTGAAGGAGCGGGACAGGCTAACTATGGCTACACCTTC
>TRBJ2-3|TRBV5-1|NA|TRBD1|17
CASSETTGGYGTDTQYF
TGCGCCAGCAGCGAGACCACAGGGGGCTATGGCACAGATACGCAGTATTTT
>TRBJ1-5|TRBV6-1|few|NA|15
CASRGLLGGNQPQHF
TGTGCCAGCAGAGGGCTTCTAGGGGGCAATCAGCCCCAGCATTTT